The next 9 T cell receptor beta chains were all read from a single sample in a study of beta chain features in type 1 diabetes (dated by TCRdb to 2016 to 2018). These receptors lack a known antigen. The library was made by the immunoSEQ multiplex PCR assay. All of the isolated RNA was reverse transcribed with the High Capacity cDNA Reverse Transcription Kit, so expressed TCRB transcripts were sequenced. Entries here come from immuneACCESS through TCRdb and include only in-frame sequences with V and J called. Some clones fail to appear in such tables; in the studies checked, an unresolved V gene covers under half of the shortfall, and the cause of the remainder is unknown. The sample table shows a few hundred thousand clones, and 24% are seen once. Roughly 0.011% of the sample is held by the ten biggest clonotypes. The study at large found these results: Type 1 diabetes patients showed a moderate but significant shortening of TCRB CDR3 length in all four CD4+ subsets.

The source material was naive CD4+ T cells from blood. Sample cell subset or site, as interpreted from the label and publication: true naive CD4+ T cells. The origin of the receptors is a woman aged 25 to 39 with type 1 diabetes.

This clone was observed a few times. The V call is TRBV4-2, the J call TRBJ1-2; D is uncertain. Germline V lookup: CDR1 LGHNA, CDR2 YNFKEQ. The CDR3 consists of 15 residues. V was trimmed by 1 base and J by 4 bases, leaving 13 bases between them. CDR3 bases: TGTGCCAGCAGCCAAGGTGCCGGCGGGGTCTATGGCTACACCTTC. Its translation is CASSQGAGGVYGYTF.

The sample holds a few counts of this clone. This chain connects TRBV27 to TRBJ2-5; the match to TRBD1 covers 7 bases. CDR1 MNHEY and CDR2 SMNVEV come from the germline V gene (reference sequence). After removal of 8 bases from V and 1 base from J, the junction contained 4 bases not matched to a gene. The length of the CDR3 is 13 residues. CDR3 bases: TGTGCCAGCGACCAGGGGGTCCAAGAGACCCAGTACTTC. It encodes CASDQGVQETQYF.

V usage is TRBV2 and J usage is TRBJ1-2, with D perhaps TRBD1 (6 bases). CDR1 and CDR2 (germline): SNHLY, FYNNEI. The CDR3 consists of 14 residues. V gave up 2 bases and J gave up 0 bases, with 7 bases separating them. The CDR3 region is CASSEQGSNYGYTF. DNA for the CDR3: TGTGCCAGCAGTGAACAGGGGTCTAACTATGGCTACACCTTC.

CDR3: CASSLFREFPSTDTQYF. In DNA, the CDR3 is TGTGCCAGCAGCCTATTTCGAGAGTTCCCCAGCACAGATACGCAGTATTTT. The chain joins TRBV14 to TRBJ2-3, with D unresolved. Per germline, CDR1 SGHDN and CDR2 FVKESK. V was shortened by 4 bases and J by 0 bases, with 17 bases between the two germline ends. The CDR3 has 17 amino acids. Full variable domain (rest looked up from reference TRBV14 and TRBJ2-3): EAGVTQFPSHSVIEKGQTVTLRCDPISGHDNLYWYRRVMGKEIKFLLHFVKESKQDESGMPNNRFLAERTGGTYSTLKVQPAELEDSGVYFCASSLFREFPSTDTQYFGPGTRLTVL.

The CDR3 nucleotides are TGTGCCAGCAGCCAGGACTTCAATCAGCCCCAGCATTTT. Protein: CASSQDFNQPQHF. The V and J genes are TRBV21-1 and TRBJ1-5. TRBV21-1 represents a pseudogene. The CDR3 totals 13 residues.

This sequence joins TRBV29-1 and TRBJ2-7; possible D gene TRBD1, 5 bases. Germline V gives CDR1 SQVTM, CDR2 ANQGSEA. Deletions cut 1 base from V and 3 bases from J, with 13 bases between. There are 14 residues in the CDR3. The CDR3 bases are TGCAGCGTTGAAGTCCAGGGTAAAGGCTACGAGCAGTACTTC. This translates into CSVEVQGKGYEQYF.

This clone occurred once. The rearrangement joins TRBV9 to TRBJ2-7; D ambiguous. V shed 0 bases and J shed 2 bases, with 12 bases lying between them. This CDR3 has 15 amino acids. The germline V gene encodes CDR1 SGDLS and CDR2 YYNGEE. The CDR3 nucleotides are TGTGCCAGCAGCGTAGACGGCGGAGAACCCTACGAGCAGTACTTC. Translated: CASSVDGGEPYEQYF. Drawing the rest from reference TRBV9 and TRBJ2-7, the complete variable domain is DSGVTQTPKHLITATGQRVTLRCSPRSGDLSVYWYQQSLDQGLQFLIQYYNGEERAKGNILERFSAQQFPDLHSELNLSSLELGDSALYFCASSVDGGEPYEQYFGPGTRLTVT.

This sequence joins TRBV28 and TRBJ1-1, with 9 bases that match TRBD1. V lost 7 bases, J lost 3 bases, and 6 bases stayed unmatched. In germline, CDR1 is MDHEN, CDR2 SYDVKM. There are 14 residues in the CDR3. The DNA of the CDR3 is TGTGCCAGCACTACAGGGGGCTGGGACACTGAAGCTTTCTTT. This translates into CASTTGGWDTEAFF.

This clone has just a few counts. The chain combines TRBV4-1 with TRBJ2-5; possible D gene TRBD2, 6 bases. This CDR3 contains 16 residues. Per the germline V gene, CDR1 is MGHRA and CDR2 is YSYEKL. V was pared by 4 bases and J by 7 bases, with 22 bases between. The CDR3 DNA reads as TGCGCCAGCAGCCCCTATCTGGGGGGAACCACGGGGACCCAGTACTTC. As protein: CASSPYLGGTTGTQYF.